Below, 11 T cell receptor beta chains from the same sample are listed, as sequenced in a study of blood T cell repertoires in COVID-19. Assay used: immunoSEQ multiplex PCR; TCRdb lists only in-frame clones, some missing. Among about 36,000 clones listed, around four fifths were seen once. Sequenced material: peripheral blood. The receptors originated from a human donor in a cohort sampled during active COVID-19.

The CDR3 nucleotides read TGTGCCAGCAGGGGGACTTTGAGCTCCTATAATTCACCCCTCCACTTT. Protein: CASRGTLSSYNSPLHF. The chain couples TRBV10-3 to TRBJ1-6; 7 positions match TRBD1. Looked up from germline, CDR1 is ENHRY and CDR2 is SYGVKD. CDR3 length equals 16 residues. V trimming: 10 bases; J trimming: 0 bases; junction bases outside the gene matches: 9.

The chain links TRBV7-2 to TRBJ2-5; 9 bases match TRBD1. CDR1 SGHTA and CDR2 FQGNSA come from the germline V gene. Unmatched junction bases numbered 5, after V lost 1 base and J lost 5 bases. The CDR3 totals 15 residues. The CDR3 region is CASSLEGQGLETQYF. CDR3 nucleotides: TGTGCCAGCAGCTTAGAGGGACAGGGATTGGAGACCCAGTACTTC.

V is TRBV18 and J is TRBJ2-3, with no clear D. Germline V gene sequence: CDR1 KGHSH, CDR2 LQKENI. The CDR3 runs to 13 residues. The ends were cut back, 5 bases at V and 5 bases at J, with 11 bases in the middle. CDR3 protein: CASSEQTEDTQYF. The CDR3 DNA follows: TGTGCCAGCTCAGAACAGACGGAAGATACGCAGTATTTT.

The CDR3 spells CASSYLGGGYGYTF. In nucleotides, the CDR3 is TGTGCCAGCAGTTACCTCGGGGGGGGCTATGGCTACACCTTC. This rearrangement joins TRBV6-5 to TRBJ1-2; D perhaps matches TRBD1 (5 bases). The V end was cut by 2 bases, the J end by 4 bases, with 11 bases between. CDR3 length: 14 amino acids. CDR1 and CDR2 from the germline V gene are MNHEY and SVGAGI.

This clone showed up just once. V is TRBV5-1 and J is TRBJ2-1; possible D gene TRBD2, 6 bases. The germline V and J ends were trimmed by 4 bases and 7 bases, with 15 bases remaining between them. CDR1 and CDR2 (germline): SGHRS, YFSETQ. The CDR3 is 14 residues long. CDR3 in amino acids: CASSPGDLRNEQFF. The CDR3 DNA reads TGCGCCAGCAGCCCGGGGGACCTCCGGAATGAGCAGTTCTTC.

The chain links TRBV12-3 or TRBV12-4 to TRBJ1-2; D is perhaps TRBD1 (6 bases). The CDR3 extends over 13 amino acids. The ends were cut back, 7 bases at V and 4 bases at J, with 13 bases in the middle. Here the CDR3 reads CASTWTASYGYTF. The CDR3 region has the DNA TGTGCCAGCACCTGGACAGCGAGCTATGGCTACACCTTC.

This chain uses TRBV12-5 with TRBJ2-1; TRBD2 agrees at 12 bases. CDR3 length: 19 amino acids. The V segment lost 4 bases and the J segment 3 bases; nucleotides outside the gene matches: 13. Germline CDR1 and CDR2: LGHNT and FRNRAP. The DNA for the CDR3 is TGTGCTAGTGGTTCGTTGACTAGCGGGGGCCATAACATCTACAATGAGCAGTTCTTC. This codes for CASGSLTSGGHNIYNEQFF.

The chain recombines TRBV5-6 with TRBJ1-5; tentative D call: TRBD1 (6 bases). Germline V gene data show CDR1 as SGHDT and CDR2 as YYEEEE. This CDR3 spans 14 amino acids. V shed 6 bases and J shed 6 bases, with 16 bases lying between them. DNA of the CDR3: TGTGCCAGCACCTTCGGGGGGCAGGGTCAGCCCCAGCATTTT. Amino acid sequence: CASTFGGQGQPQHF.

In this sample, this clone turned up a few times. The chain recombines TRBV7-9 with TRBJ1-2, with 7 bases fitting TRBD1. The ends lost 5 bases at V and 4 bases at J; junction bases unmatched: 4. The CDR3 is made up of 13 amino acids. Germline CDR1 reads SEHNR; CDR2 reads FQNEAQ (reference sequence). CDR3 DNA sequence: TGTGCCAGCAGCCCGGGACAGTCCTATGGCTACACCTTC. Protein: CASSPGQSYGYTF.

The chain links TRBV12-3 or TRBV12-4 to TRBJ1-1; 8 nucleotides agree with TRBD1. V dropped 7 bases and J dropped 2; count of bases not matched to a gene: 3. CDR3 size: 13 residues. The CDR3 DNA is TGTGCCAGCACTGGACAGGGTAACACTGAAGCTTTCTTT. Residues: CASTGQGNTEAFF.

The chain has TRBV18 and TRBJ2-7; 7 bases map to TRBD2. Looked up from germline, CDR1 is KGHSH and CDR2 is LQKENI. The CDR3 consists of 14 residues. With 2 bases clipped from V and 3 bases from J, the junction kept 4 bases outside the gene matches. Here the CDR3 DNA reads TGTGCCAGCTCACCAGCGGGGGTCCGCTACGAGCAGTACTTC. Residues: CASSPAGVRYEQYF.